This T cell receptor beta chain appears in the sequencing data of a study of technical replicates of blood from a handful of donors. Generated by immunoSEQ multiplex PCR, the TCRdb table keeps only in-frame clones and is missing some. Of under 95,000 clones in the sample, over 90% are singletons; the top ten hold approximately 0.25%. V was cut by 5 bases and J by 3 bases, with 11 bases left in between. The CDR3 length is 14 residues. Germline-derived CDR1 and CDR2 are PRHDT and FYEKMQ (reference sequence). The clonotype comes from a human donor in good health. V usage is TRBV13 and J usage is TRBJ2-1; D is possibly TRBD2 (5 bases). Specimen: T cells isolated from PBMCs. The CDR3 coding sequence is TGTGCCAGCAGCCCGAGGGCCTACTACAATGAGCAGTTCTTC. It translates to CASSPRAYYNEQFF.